Below are 26 T cell receptor beta chains sequenced from a single sample in a study of identical twins. TCRdb re-analysed the 5' RACE reads in MiXCR, keeping a single row per CDR3 protein. Found here are some 1,600,000 distinct CDR3 sequences, under 35% of them singletons; the top ten hold 0.25% to 0.3%. The sequenced sample consisted of cord blood. The receptor source for this set is a newborn girl in good health.

The chain is built from TRBV3-1 and TRBJ2-4; D may match TRBD1 or TRBD2 (6 bases each). This CDR3 is 15 amino acids long. Trimming removed 1 base from V and 7 bases from J, with 14 bases in between. CDR1 is LGHDT and CDR2 is YNNKEL in the germline V gene (reference sequence). As DNA, the CDR3 is TGTGCCAGCAGCCAAGGGGGGGCCGGGGGCAACATTCAGTACTTC. Protein product: CASSQGGAGGNIQYF.

This rearrangement joins TRBV7-9 to TRBJ2-3; 14 positions agree with TRBD2. This CDR3 is built from 19 residues. With V trimmed by 3 bases and J by 1 base, 9 bases remained unmatched. Germline V lookup: CDR1 SEHNR, CDR2 FQNEAQ (reference sequence). The DNA for the CDR3 is TGTGCCAGCAGCTTCCTCGGACTAGCGGGAGGACGGGGCACAGATACGCAGTATTTT. Its protein product is CASSFLGLAGGRGTDTQYF.

This clonotype came up a few times. The V and J genes are TRBV24-1 and TRBJ2-2, with a possible D match to TRBD2 (6 bases). CDR1 KGHDR and CDR2 SFDVKD come from the germline V gene. The CDR3 spans 14 residues. V was cut by 7 bases and J by 1 base, with 9 bases left in between. The CDR3: CATSRRGNTGELFF. CDR3 in DNA: TGTGCCACCAGCCGGCGGGGGAACACCGGGGAGCTGTTTTTT.

The V gene is TRBV30, the J gene TRBJ1-2; D may be TRBD1 (5 bases). The CDR3 has 11 residues. Germline V gives CDR1 GTSNPN, CDR2 SVGIG (reference sequence). V dropped 4 bases and J dropped 8 bases, with 11 bases sitting between them. The CDR3: CAWTQTGGYTF. CDR3 coding DNA: TGTGCCTGGACCCAAACAGGAGGCTACACCTTC.

The genes are TRBV5-1 and TRBJ2-3; D unclear. The V end was cut by 4 bases, the J end by 4 bases, with 7 bases between. This CDR3 spans 12 amino acids. Germline CDR1 SGHRS, CDR2 YFSETQ. The chain's CDR3 is CASSPMSDTQYF. The DNA of the CDR3 is TGCGCCAGCAGCCCTATGTCAGATACGCAGTATTTT.

This chain connects TRBV14 to TRBJ2-4, with D tentatively TRBD1 or TRBD2 (5 bases each). Judging by the DNA end, TRBJ2-5 fits better; the J call may be wrong. The CDR3 spans 15 residues. The germline CDR1 and CDR2 sequences are SGHDN and FVKESK. CDR3 residues: CASSRRSEGRETQYF. The CDR3 DNA is TGTGCCAGCAGCCGACGGAGCGAGGGGCGGGAGACCCAGTACTTC.

The genes are TRBV9 and TRBJ2-2; unclear D gene. This CDR3 contains 17 residues. CDR1 is SGDLS and CDR2 is YYNGEE in the germline V gene. V was cut by 0 bases and J by 1 base, with 13 bases left in between. CDR3 in DNA: TGTGCCAGCAGCGTAGGTGCTGGGCGACTGAACACCGGGGAGCTGTTTTTT. Amino acid sequence: CASSVGAGRLNTGELFF.

The chain recombines TRBV6-1 with TRBJ2-3; 7 bases map to TRBD1. Per the germline V gene, CDR1 is MNHNS and CDR2 is SASEGT. V lost 7 bases to trimming and J lost 6 bases; unmatched junction nucleotides: 13. The CDR3 length is 15 residues. The CDR3 region has the DNA TGTGCCAGCATTGGAGACAGGGCCCGTTTGGATACGCAGTATTTT. Translation: CASIGDRARLDTQYF.

This chain joins TRBV20-1 and TRBJ2-3; TRBD2 agrees at 9 bases. Trimming took 3 bases from V and 1 from J; bases not matched to a gene: 8. The CDR3 sequence is 16 residues long. Germline CDR1 and CDR2: DFQATT and SNEGSKA (reference sequence). The CDR3 sequence is CSASQREREGTDTQYF. CDR3 in DNA: TGCAGTGCTAGCCAGCGAGAGCGGGAGGGCACAGATACGCAGTATTTT.

The CDR3 DNA reads as TGTGCCAGCAGCTTGGCCCAAGGGAGGCTCTCCTACGAGCAGTACTTC. This gives the protein CASSLAQGRLSYEQYF. This rearrangement joins TRBV5-6 to TRBJ2-7; tentatively, D is TRBD2 (6 bases). Germline lookup yields CDR1 SGHDT and CDR2 YYEEEE. Trimming removed 0 bases at V and 0 bases at J, with 13 bases between. This CDR3 is built from 16 residues.

This clonotype has only a few counts. The rearrangement uses TRBV12-5 and TRBJ2-3; no firm D call. The CDR3 runs to 12 residues. Germline lookup yields CDR1 LGHNT and CDR2 FRNRAP. V lost 5 bases, J lost 6 bases, and 9 bases lay in between. The DNA for the CDR3 is TGTGCTAGTGGTGAGACCGGGGATACGCAGTATTTT. Translation: CASGETGDTQYF.

Ten or more counts support this clonotype. The J gene is TRBJ2-7, the V gene TRBV28; D ambiguous. Deletions cut 5 bases from V and 3 bases from J, with 8 bases between. This CDR3 is 12 amino acids long. Germline values: CDR1 MDHEN, CDR2 SYDVKM. CDR3 protein: CASSREGYEQYF. In DNA, the CDR3 is TGTGCCAGCAGTAGGGAAGGCTACGAGCAGTACTTC. Drawing the rest from reference TRBV28 and TRBJ2-7, the complete variable domain is DVKVTQSSRYLVKRTGEKVFLECVQDMDHENMFWYRQDPGLGLRLIYFSYDVKMKEKGDIPEGYSVSREKKERFSLILESASTNQTSMYLCASSREGYEQYFGPGTRLTVT.

This clonotype was observed a handful of times. The V call is TRBV24-1, the J call TRBJ2-1, with 8 bases that match TRBD1. The CDR3 covers 18 residues. The junction had 9 bases not matched to a gene; V was cut back by 3 bases and J by 0 bases. Germline CDR1 reads KGHDR; CDR2 reads SFDVKD. The CDR3 region has the DNA TGTGCCACCAGTGATCCCTCCACAGGGGGATCCTCCTACAATGAGCAGTTCTTC. Protein product: CATSDPSTGGSSYNEQFF.

The chain uses TRBV29-1 and TRBJ1-1, with 9 bases matching TRBD1. The V segment lost 2 bases and the J segment 6 bases; nucleotides outside the gene matches: 10. Germline lookup yields CDR1 SQVTM and CDR2 ANQGSEA. The CDR3 loop spans 15 amino acids. The CDR3 nucleotides read TGCAGCGTTGAAAGGGACAGGGTTGCGGCCGCTGAAGCTTTCTTT. It is translated as CSVERDRVAAAEAFF.

The V gene is TRBV20-1, the J gene TRBJ1-2, with TRBD1 as a possible D gene (5 bases). This CDR3 contains 12 residues. V lost 8 bases, J lost 5 bases, and 15 bases lay in between. Germline CDR1 DFQATT, CDR2 SNEGSKA (reference sequence). The CDR3 sequence is CSFLLWGYGYTF. DNA of the CDR3: TGCAGTTTCCTGCTCTGGGGGTATGGCTACACCTTC.

A few counts support this clonotype. The rearrangement links TRBV5-1 to TRBJ2-7; 11 nucleotides agree with TRBD2. Losses at the gene ends were 0 bases for V and 5 bases for J; bases not matched to a gene: 4. CDR1 SGHRS and CDR2 YFSETQ come from the germline V gene. CDR3 length: 15 residues. The CDR3 region has the DNA TGCGCCAGCAGCTTGGTAGGACTAGCGGGTCACGAGCAGTACTTC. This sequence encodes CASSLVGLAGHEQYF.

This clonotype was recorded at least ten times. The chain recombines TRBV7-9 with TRBJ1-2; D gene ambiguous. With 8 bases removed from V and 5 bases from J, the gap between germline ends came to 6 bases. This CDR3 is 10 amino acids long. Germline assignment: CDR1 SEHNR and CDR2 FQNEAQ (reference sequence). CDR3 amino acids: CASGIYGYTF. DNA of the CDR3: TGTGCCAGCGGAATTTATGGCTACACCTTC.

This clonotype has only a few counts. The chain recombines TRBV5-1 with TRBJ2-1; 9 bases line up with TRBD1. Trimming cost V 0 bases and J 14 bases; bases outside gene matches: 3. There are 12 residues in the CDR3. Germline loops: CDR1 SGHRS, CDR2 YFSETQ. Written as DNA, the CDR3 is TGCGCCAGCAGCTTGGGAAGGACAGGGGAGTTCTTC. This encodes CASSLGRTGEFF.

The chain joins TRBV21-1 to TRBJ2-7; the D segment call TRBD1 is taken from the table without a DNA check. TRBV21-1 is shown as a pseudogene. This CDR3 has 15 residues. DNA of the CDR3: TGTGCCAGCAGCAAAGTTAGGACAGGGAGGTACGAGCAGTACTTC. This gives the protein CASSKVRTGRYEQYF.

This clonotype was found once. The chain joins TRBV10-1 to TRBJ1-1, with D unclear. Germline assignment: CDR1 WNHNN and CDR2 SYGVQD (reference sequence). V lost 2 bases to trimming and J lost 1 base, with 8 bases between them. The CDR3 loop spans 14 amino acids. This CDR3 is CASSEEAPNTEAFF. For the CDR3, the DNA is TGCGCCAGCAGTGAGGAGGCTCCGAACACTGAAGCTTTCTTT.

This clonotype was seen many times. V is TRBV4-1 and J is TRBJ2-3; no reliable D call. CDR3 length: 15 residues. CDR1 is MGHRA and CDR2 is YSYEKL in the germline V gene. The germline V and J ends were trimmed by 1 base and 0 bases, with 8 bases remaining between them. The CDR3 bases are TGCGCCAGCAGCCAAGGCACATCTAGCACAGATACGCAGTATTTT. Translating gives CASSQGTSSTDTQYF.

The V and J genes are TRBV27 and TRBJ1-2, with a tentative D call TRBD1 (6 bases). The CDR3 totals 15 residues. Trimming pared 5 bases from V and 8 bases from J, leaving 21 bases between. Germline lookup yields CDR1 MNHEY and CDR2 SMNVEV (reference sequence). The CDR3 here is CASSPTGGGQRGYTF. For the CDR3, the DNA is TGTGCCAGCAGTCCAACCGGTGGGGGGCAAAGGGGCTACACCTTC.

The chain is built from TRBV6-6 and TRBJ1-6, with D unclear. This CDR3 region has 13 residues. V dropped 0 bases and J dropped 7 bases, with 4 bases sitting between them. Germline V CDR1 and CDR2: MNHNY, SVGAGI (reference sequence). CDR3 sequence (DNA): TGTGCCAGCAGTTACTCAGTCAATTCACCCCTCCACTTT. It translates to CASSYSVNSPLHF.

In DNA form, the CDR3 reads TGTGCCAGCAGTTTCAAGTGGGGAGCTACTGGCTCTGGAAACACCATATATTTT. It codes for CASSFKWGATGSGNTIYF. This chain connects TRBV12-3 or TRBV12-4 to TRBJ1-3; D is unresolved. The CDR3 runs 18 residues. V shed 3 bases and J shed 0 bases, with 18 bases lying between them.

CDR3 coding DNA: TGCGCCAGCAGCCAAGGGGTAGGATCCCTCTATGGCTACACCTTC. Translating it yields CASSQGVGSLYGYTF. This chain joins TRBV4-1 and TRBJ1-2; the D is unclear. The V end was cut by 1 base, the J end by 4 bases, with 13 bases between. This CDR3 has 15 amino acids. CDR1 and CDR2 from the germline V gene are MGHRA and YSYEKL.

This clonotype was counted only a few times. This rearrangement joins TRBV5-6 to TRBJ2-4; D call uncertain. The V end lost 4 bases, the J end lost 3 bases, and 20 bases lay between the germline ends. Germline V gene data show CDR1 as SGHDT and CDR2 as YYEEEE. This CDR3 contains 17 residues. The CDR3 DNA reads TGTGCCAGCAGCGGGTCGTTCCCCTCCTTGGGCAAAAACATTCAGTACTTC. Amino acid sequence: CASSGSFPSLGKNIQYF. The full variable domain, in which reference TRBV5-6 and TRBJ2-4 provide the parts outside the CDR3, is DAGVTQSPTHLIKTRGQQVTLRCSPKSGHDTVSWYQQALGQGPQFIFQYYEEEERQRGNFPDRFSGHQFPNYSSELNVNALLLGDSALYLCASSGSFPSLGKNIQYFGAGTRLSVL.